This TCR beta chain came from a study of Ad26.COV2.S vaccination and SARS-CoV-2 variants. The study's findings and limits: Spike-specific TCR breadth ran higher among vaccine recipients than placebo recipients. Post-vaccination spike-specific CD8+ and CD4+ T cell responses reportedly had substantial breadth. Vaccine and placebo groups showed comparable non-spike TCR breadth.

Treatment given: some 19 received Ad26.COV2.S at low or high dose, single or two shots; several received placebo; per-sample allocation not given. Day 63 following the first vaccine or placebo injection was when the samples were taken. A remark on this clone: Its antigen is undetermined.

CDR3 length: 15 amino acids. V was cut by 6 bases and J by 0 bases, with 12 bases left in between. CDR1 is LNHDA, CDR2 SQIVND, per germline (reference sequence). Clones were read by immunoSEQ multiplex PCR, and TCRdb kept only the in-frame ones, dropping some. Among about 350,000 clones listed, roughly 91% were seen once. The sample was peripheral blood, taken in a trial of Ad26.COV2.S vaccine versus placebo. The origin of this receptor is a person aged 18-60 years who received the Ad26.COV2.S COVID-19 vaccine or a placebo. V gene TRBV19 combines with J gene TRBJ1-5; perhaps TRBD1 as D (5 bases). CDR3 region: CASSSGQNSNQPQHF. The CDR3 DNA follows: TGTGCCAGTAGCTCGGGGCAGAATAGCAATCAGCCCCAGCATTTT.